This TCR beta chain derives from a study of blood T cell repertoires in COVID-19 (dated by TCRdb to about 2020). For the wider study: Samples covering the acute and convalescent phases of COVID-19 were provided by collaborators in the United States, Italy and Spain. The prospective study material was composed of cDNA or gDNA derived from T cells, B-cell-depleted T cells, or PBMCs. The dataset comprised deeply sampled blood TCRbeta repertoires from subjects exposed to, actively infected with, or recovered from COVID-19. The repertoires were released in a freely available public database intended as a resource for research on the immune response to SARS-CoV-2. The samples were drawn from two sources: the first 160 participants of the ongoing ImmuneRACE study, and approximately 1,300 subjects contributed by 6 global collaborators. Sample metadata almost always included a de-identified subject ID, COVID-19 status, age in years and sex. HLA class I and class II types, where available, came from metadata supplied by the sample provider rather than from assay-based typing.

The collaborating institutions used their own protocols to collect whole blood in K2EDTA tubes. For TCRbeta analysis, collaborators shipped samples as frozen whole blood, isolated PBMCs, or DNA extracted from either of those sample types. The CDR3 has 13 amino acids, counting the end cysteine and phenylalanine. Just the 39-base CDR3 DNA is kept, in frame starting at base 1. V is cut by 0 bases and J by 4 bases, and the space between the germline ends is 7 bases. According to the germline V gene, CDR1 reads SGDLS and CDR2 reads YYNGEE. The study at large found these results: The amount of clinical and demographic metadata varied by source and participant and was provided uncurated.

The immunoSEQ Assay, a bias-controlled multiplex PCR, was used to amplify TCRbeta CDR3 regions from genomic DNA. The authors' pipeline ran thus. The number of nucleated cells in each sample was estimated from the amplification of reference gene primers within the assay. Sequence reads were collapsed and filtered to measure the absolute abundance of every unique TCRbeta CDR3 rearrangement. Productive Simpson clonality was computed per sample as the square root of Simpson's diversity index over productive rearrangements. In TCRdb, the immuneACCESS table is reduced to in-frame sequences with V and J assigned. These tables do not hold every clone; where another copy was compared, an unresolved V gene accounts for under half, and the others remain unexplained. V, J and clone size are taken as reported in that table, and D and trimming were inferred from the DNA itself. Counted in this sample were about 230,000 clones; less than 85% of them appeared once. The top ten constitute around 2.5% of the sample.

About this clone itself: It lacks a known antigen. No much larger clone is present one base from it, and per-base qualities are unavailable.

Material for sequencing was peripheral blood. The sequence was collected from a woman in her 70s with active or convalescent COVID-19. This sequence uses TRBV9 and TRBJ1-2; there is no confident call for the D gene. The CDR3 here reads CASSVAISYGYTF. The DNA sequence is TGTGCCAGCAGCGTAGCTATAAGCTATGGCTACACCTTC.